Here is one T cell receptor beta chain with its context. The antigen remains undetermined. The CDR3 covers 15 residues. Germline CDR1 is ENHRY and CDR2 is SYGVKD. Between the trimmed V and J ends, which lost 4 bases and 0 bases, there was a span of 9 bases. The sample originates from a study of graft-versus-host responses after intestinal transplantation. Measured with immunoSEQ multiplex PCR; TCRdb has only the in-frame clones, and not every one. The data show 50,000 or so clones, over 90% seen once. The V and J genes are TRBV10-3 and TRBJ2-2; TRBD1 or TRBD2 may be the D gene (5 bases each). The starting material was unstimulated CD4+ T cells sorted from spleen or lymph node cells, obtained before transplant. The source of this sequence is a human donor who was the organ donor for an intestinal transplant. The CDR3 loop is CAISGDPTNTGELFF. The CDR3 DNA sequence: TGTGCCATCAGTGGGGACCCGACGAACACCGGGGAGCTGTTTTTT.